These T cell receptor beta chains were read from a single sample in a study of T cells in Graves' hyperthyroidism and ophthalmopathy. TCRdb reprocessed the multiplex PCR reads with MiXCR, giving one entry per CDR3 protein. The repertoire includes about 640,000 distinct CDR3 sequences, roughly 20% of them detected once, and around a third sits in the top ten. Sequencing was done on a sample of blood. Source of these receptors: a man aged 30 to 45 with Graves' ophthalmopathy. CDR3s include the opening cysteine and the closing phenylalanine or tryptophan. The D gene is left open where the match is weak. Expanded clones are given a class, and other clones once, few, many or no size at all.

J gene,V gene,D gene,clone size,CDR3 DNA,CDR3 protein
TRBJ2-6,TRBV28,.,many,TGTGCCAGCAGTTTTAGGGGAGCTGGGGCCAACGTCCTGACTTTC,CASSFRGAGANVLTF
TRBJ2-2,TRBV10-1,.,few,TGCGCCAGCAGCTCAGGTAGCACCGGGGAGCTGTTTTTT,CASSSGSTGELFF
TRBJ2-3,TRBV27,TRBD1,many,TGTGCCAGCAGTGCTCCGACAGGGGGTTTCACAGATACGCAGTATTTT,CASSAPTGGFTDTQYF
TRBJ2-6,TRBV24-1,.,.,TGTGCCACCAGTGATGAAAAGGCTGGGGCCAACGTCCTGACTTTC,CATSDEKAGANVLTF
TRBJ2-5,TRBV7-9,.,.,TGTGCCAGCAACGCAGGGAGTGGGGAGACCCAGTACTTC,CASNAGSGETQYF
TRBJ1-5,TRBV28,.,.,TGTGCCAGCAGTTTATTAACTCAGCCCCAGCATTTT,CASSLLTQPQHF
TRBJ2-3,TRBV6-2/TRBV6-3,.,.,TGTGCCAGCAGAGAGGGTGCAAATACGCAGTATTTT,CASREGANTQYF
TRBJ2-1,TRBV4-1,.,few,TGCGCCAGCAGCCGTACAAGTCGAAGCAATGAGCAGTTCTTC,CASSRTSRSNEQFF
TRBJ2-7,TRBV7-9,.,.,TGTGCCAGCAGCTTAGCGGAAGGCCAGCCACCCGAGCAGTACTTC,CASSLAEGQPPEQYF
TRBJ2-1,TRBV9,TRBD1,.,TGTGCCAGCAGCGCATCCGGGACAGCGTACAATGAGCAGTTCTTC,CASSASGTAYNEQFF
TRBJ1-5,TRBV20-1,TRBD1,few,TGCAGTGCCGGTATACAGGGGAGCAATCAGCCCCAGCATTTT,CSAGIQGSNQPQHF
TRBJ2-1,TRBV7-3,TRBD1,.,TGTGCCAGCAGCAAACAGGGGGCGTGGAATGAGCAGTTCTTC,CASSKQGAWNEQFF
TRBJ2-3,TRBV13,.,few,TGTGCCAGCAGCGGCGAGCCCACAGATACGCAGTATTTT,CASSGEPTDTQYF
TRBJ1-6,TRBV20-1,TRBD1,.,TGCAGTGCTAGACCTCTGGACAGGAATAATTCACCCCTCCACTTT,CSARPLDRNNSPLHF
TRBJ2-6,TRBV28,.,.,TGTGCCAGCAGTCCGGGGGGACAGGCTGGGGCCAACGTCCTGACTTTC,CASSPGGQAGANVLTF
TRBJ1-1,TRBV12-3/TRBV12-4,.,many,TGTGCCAGCAGTTTCCGGTCGGCACCTGAAGCTTTCTTT,CASSFRSAPEAFF
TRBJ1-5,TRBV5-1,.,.,TGCGCCAGCAGCTTGAACGGCGCCCCCAATCAGCCCCAGCATTTT,CASSLNGAPNQPQHF
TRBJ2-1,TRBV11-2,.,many,TGTGCCAGCAGTCACAATGAGCAGTTCTTC,CASSHNEQFF
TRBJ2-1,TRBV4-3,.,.,TGCGCCAGCAGCCAAGTCGCGGGTAACGTTGAGCAGTTCTTC,CASSQVAGNVEQFF
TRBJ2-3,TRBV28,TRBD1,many,TGTGCCAGCAGTGACCCGGGACAGGGAGGGGATACGCAGTATTTT,CASSDPGQGGDTQYF
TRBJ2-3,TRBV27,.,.,TGTGCCAGCAGTCCCGACCCCGCTTCGACAGGCCATACGCAGTATTTT,CASSPDPASTGHTQYF
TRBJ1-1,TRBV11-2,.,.,TGTGCCAGCAGCTTAGAGGGGATACAGGTGTTAGGGCCCGCTTTCTTT,CASSLEGIQVLGPAFF
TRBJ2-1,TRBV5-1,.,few,TGCGCCAGCAGCTTGGGTCTAACCCAACCGGACAATGAGCAGTTCTTC,CASSLGLTQPDNEQFF
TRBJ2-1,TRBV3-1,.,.,TGTGCCAGCAGCCAAGTAACAGGGATCTCCTACAATGAGCAGTTCTTC,CASSQVTGISYNEQFF
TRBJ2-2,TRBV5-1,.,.,TGCGCCAGCAGCAAAGACGGACAGACCACCGGGGAGCTGTTTTTT,CASSKDGQTTGELFF
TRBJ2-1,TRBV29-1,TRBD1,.,TGCAGCGTTGCCTTACAGGGGGCGCTTATAATGGACAATGAGCAGTTCTTC,CSVALQGALIMDNEQFF
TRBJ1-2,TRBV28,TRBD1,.,TGTGCCAGCAAGGGGACAGCGAAAAATTTACCTTTTAGCTATGGCTACACCTTC,CASKGTAKNLPFSYGYTF
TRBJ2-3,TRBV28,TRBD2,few,TGTGCCAGCAGTTTACGGTCTAGCGGGAGGCGTTCAGATACGCAGTATTTT,CASSLRSSGRRSDTQYF
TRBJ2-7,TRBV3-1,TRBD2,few,TGTGCCAGCAGCCCGAGACTAGCGGGAGAATACGAGCAGTACTTC,CASSPRLAGEYEQYF
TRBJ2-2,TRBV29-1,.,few,TGCAGCGTTGATGGCGAGGGGCCGAACACCGGGGAGCTGTTTTTT,CSVDGEGPNTGELFF
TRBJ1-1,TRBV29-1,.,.,TGCAGCGTTAAGGGGGTTATGAACACTGAAGCTTTCTTT,CSVKGVMNTEAFF
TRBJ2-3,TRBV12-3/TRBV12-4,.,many,TGTGCCAGCAGTTTAAGGGGGGACACAGATACGCAGTATTTT,CASSLRGDTDTQYF
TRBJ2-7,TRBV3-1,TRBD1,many,TGTGCCAGCAGCCATCCCAGGGGGCCTACCTACGAGCAGTACTTC,CASSHPRGPTYEQYF
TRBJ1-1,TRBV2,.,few,TGTGCCAGCAGTGAACTTTCTAGGGGGGATCCTGAAGCTTTCTTT,CASSELSRGDPEAFF
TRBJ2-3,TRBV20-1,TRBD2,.,TGCAGTGCTAGAAATCGGGGGGGAAGCACAGATACGCAGTACTTT,CSARNRGGSTDTQYF
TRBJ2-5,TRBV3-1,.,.,TGTGCCAGCAGCCAAGAAGAACTCCTGGGGGCGGGACAAGAGACCCAGTACTTC,CASSQEELLGAGQETQYF